This T cell receptor beta chain was documented in a study of T-cell reconstitution after alpha-beta-depleted transplantation in children. Overall study results and limits: It was newly produced T cells that mostly accounted for T-cell counts and diversity one year after transplant. Surviving recipient T cells and thymic progenitors produced the high day-60 TCRbeta diversity seen in some patients. The origin of alpha-beta T cells about two months after transplant was reportedly several hundred expanded graft clones.

The TCRbeta library was prepared with unique molecular identifiers. Each CDR3 protein gets one entry after TCRdb re-called the PCR reads with MiXCR. The sample gives around 580,000 distinct CDR3 sequences, about a quarter of which show up once; about 35% is in the top ten. With regard to this clonotype: Its antigen is unidentified.

CDR1 and CDR2 from the germline V gene are SGHTA and FQGNSA. J was trimmed by 7 bases and V by 5 bases; bases with no gene match: 8. This CDR3 has 14 amino acids. Sequencing was performed on PBMCs, taken before TCRalphabeta/CD19-depleted stem cell transplant. The receptor comes from a boy in the first two years of life with Wiskott-Aldrich syndrome, due to receive a stem cell transplant. The chain employs TRBV7-2 and TRBJ1-5, with 7 bases lining up with TRBD1. This CDR3 is CASSRGLYVQPQHF. The CDR3 nucleotides read TGTGCCAGCAGCAGGGGGCTTTATGTGCAGCCCCAGCATTTT. Together with reference TRBV7-2 and TRBJ1-5, the CDR3 gives the full variable domain: GAGVSQSPSNKVTEKGKDVELRCDPISGHTALYWYRQSLGQGLEFLIYFQGNSAPDKSGLPSDRFSAERTGGSVSTLTIQRTQQEDSAVYLCASSRGLYVQPQHFGDGTRLSIL.